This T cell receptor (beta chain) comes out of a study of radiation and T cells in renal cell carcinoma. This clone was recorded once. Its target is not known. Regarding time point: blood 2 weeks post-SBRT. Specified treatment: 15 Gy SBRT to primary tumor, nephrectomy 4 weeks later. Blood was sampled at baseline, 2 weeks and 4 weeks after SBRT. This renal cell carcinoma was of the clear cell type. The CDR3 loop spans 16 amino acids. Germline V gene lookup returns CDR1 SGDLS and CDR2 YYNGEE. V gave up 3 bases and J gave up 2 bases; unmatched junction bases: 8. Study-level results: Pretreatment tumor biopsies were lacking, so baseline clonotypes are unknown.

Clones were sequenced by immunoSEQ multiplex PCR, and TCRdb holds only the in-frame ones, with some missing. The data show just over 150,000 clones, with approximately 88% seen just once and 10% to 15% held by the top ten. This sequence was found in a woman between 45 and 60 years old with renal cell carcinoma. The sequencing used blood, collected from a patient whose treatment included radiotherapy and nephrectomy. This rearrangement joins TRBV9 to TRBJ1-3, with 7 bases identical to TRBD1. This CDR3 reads CASSGISGGAGNTIYF. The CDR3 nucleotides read TGTGCCAGCAGCGGAATCTCAGGGGGAGCTGGAAACACCATATATTTT.